A selection of T cell receptor beta chains follows, all from one sample in a study of patients and donors after allogeneic stem cell transplantation. TCRdb ran MiXCR on the RT-PCR reads and lists one entry per CDR3 protein. The sample shows some 200,000 distinct CDR3 sequences, less than 45% of them seen only once. Source material: blood, either unsorted or a sorted T cell fraction (not recorded which). These receptors all come from a human donor who was either an allogeneic HSCT recipient or a stem cell or donor lymphocyte infusion donor (not recorded which). It is not recorded whose cells these are; they may come from a transplant donor. Both conserved end residues are part of each CDR3. The order of the fields is V gene, D gene, J gene, clone size, CDR3 protein, CDR3 DNA. D genes are given only for firm matches. Size tells how often a clone was seen (once, few, many) or the class of an expanded clone, and some rows leave it out.

V: TRBV5-5
D: .
J: TRBJ2-2
size: few
CDR3: CASSLGLGGELFF
DNA: TGTGCCAGCAGCTTGGGGCTGGGCGGGGAGCTGTTTTTT

V: TRBV14
D: TRBD1
J: TRBJ1-3
size: .
CDR3: CASSLIGQASSGNTIYF
DNA: TGTGCCAGCAGCCTTATAGGACAGGCGAGCTCTGGAAACACCATATATTTT

V: TRBV27
D: .
J: TRBJ1-1
size: .
CDR3: CASSFTRGDTEAFF
DNA: TGTGCCAGCAGTTTCACGAGGGGTGACACTGAAGCTTTCTTT

V: TRBV7-9
D: .
J: TRBJ1-2
size: .
CDR3: CASSLARGHSSNYGYTF
DNA: TGTGCCAGCAGCTTAGCGCGGGGGCACAGCTCTAACTATGGCTACACCTTC

V: TRBV15
D: TRBD2
J: TRBJ2-1
size: once
CDR3: CATSRYSGTSDVNEQFF
DNA: TGTGCCACCAGCAGATACTCCGGGACTAGCGACGTGAATGAGCAGTTCTTC

V: TRBV5-1
D: .
J: TRBJ2-7
size: .
CDR3: CASSLVPLIREQYF
DNA: TGCGCCAGCAGCTTGGTTCCCTTGATTCGCGAGCAGTACTTC

V: TRBV28
D: .
J: TRBJ2-3
size: .
CDR3: CASPADTQYF
DNA: TGTGCCAGCCCCGCGGATACGCAGTATTTT

V: TRBV7-9
D: .
J: TRBJ1-1
size: few
CDR3: CASSSMGTEAFF
DNA: TGTGCCAGCAGCTCGATGGGCACTGAAGCTTTCTTT

V: TRBV20-1
D: .
J: TRBJ1-2
size: .
CDR3: CSARDPSNYGYTF
DNA: TGCAGTGCTAGAGATCCGAGTAACTATGGCTACACCTTC

V: TRBV7-9
D: TRBD2
J: TRBJ2-1
size: .
CDR3: CASSYKLAGAYEQFF
DNA: TGTGCCAGCAGCTATAAACTAGCGGGAGCCTATGAGCAGTTCTTC

V: TRBV2
D: TRBD1
J: TRBJ2-7
size: few
CDR3: CASSEWVTGRNEQYF
DNA: TGTGCCAGCAGTGAATGGGTGACAGGGCGGAACGAGCAGTACTTC

V: TRBV10-3
D: TRBD1
J: TRBJ1-3
size: .
CDR3: CAIRGQSAGNTIYF
DNA: TGTGCCATCAGGGGACAGTCGGCCGGAAACACCATATATTTT

V: TRBV27
D: .
J: TRBJ1-5
size: .
CDR3: CASSYTGLSNQPQHF
DNA: TGTGCCAGCAGTTACACGGGGCTGAGCAATCAGCCCCAGCATTTT

V: TRBV29-1
D: .
J: TRBJ2-7
size: .
CDR3: CSVVGTIHEQYF
DNA: TGCAGCGTTGTCGGGACAATCCACGAGCAGTACTTC

V: TRBV27
D: TRBD2
J: TRBJ2-1
size: once
CDR3: CASSLVSGSYNEQFF
DNA: TGTGCCAGCAGTTTAGTTAGCGGGTCCTACAATGAGCAGTTCTTC

V: TRBV5-5
D: TRBD1
J: TRBJ2-7
size: .
CDR3: CASSRGTGPYEQYF
DNA: TGTGCCAGCAGCCGAGGGACAGGCCCCTACGAGCAGTACTTC

V: TRBV30
D: TRBD2
J: TRBJ2-1
size: .
CDR3: CAWSVYGGTSGNEQFF
DNA: TGTGCCTGGAGTGTATATGGGGGGACTAGCGGGAATGAGCAGTTCTTC

V: TRBV12-3/TRBV12-4
D: .
J: TRBJ1-5
size: .
CDR3: CASSSGTTSNQPQHF
DNA: TGTGCCAGCAGTTCCGGGACCACAAGCAATCAGCCCCAGCATTTT

V: TRBV7-8
D: .
J: TRBJ1-1
size: .
CDR3: CASRRSASGGTEAFF
DNA: TGTGCCAGCAGACGTTCAGCATCCGGCGGCACTGAAGCTTTCTTT

V: TRBV25-1
D: TRBD1
J: TRBJ1-1
size: few
CDR3: CASSAPGTGGYSAFF
DNA: TGTGCCAGCAGCGCTCCCGGGACAGGGGGCTATTCGGCTTTCTTT

V: TRBV5-5
D: .
J: TRBJ1-2
size: .
CDR3: CATHYSPSDGYTF
DNA: TGTGCCACCCATTACAGTCCCTCGGATGGCTACACCTTC

V: TRBV12-3/TRBV12-4
D: .
J: TRBJ2-3
size: once
CDR3: CASSPGQPTDTQYF
DNA: TGTGCCAGCAGTCCCGGACAGCCGACAGATACGCAGTATTTT

V: TRBV5-1
D: .
J: TRBJ1-2
size: .
CDR3: CASSLLLQDYGYTF
DNA: TGCGCCAGCAGCTTGCTCTTACAGGACTATGGCTACACCTTC

V: TRBV4-3
D: .
J: TRBJ1-4
size: .
CDR3: CASSGQTFDGGEKLFF
DNA: TGCGCCAGTAGTGGACAAACCTTTGATGGTGGTGAAAAACTGTTTTTT

V: TRBV5-1
D: .
J: TRBJ1-4
size: .
CDR3: CASSLTGDGRANEKLFF
DNA: TGCGCCAGCAGCCTCACAGGCGACGGGAGGGCTAATGAAAAACTGTTTTTT

V: TRBV7-9
D: .
J: TRBJ1-2
size: many
CDR3: CASSLQENYGYTF
DNA: TGTGCCAGCAGCTTACAGGAGAACTATGGCTACACCTTC

V: TRBV6-2/TRBV6-3
D: .
J: TRBJ1-1
size: .
CDR3: CASSYGGLPGNEAFF
DNA: TGTGCCAGCAGTTACGGCGGACTTCCAGGAAATGAAGCTTTCTTT

V: TRBV29-1
D: .
J: TRBJ1-1
size: .
CDR3: CSVGRTQNTEAFF
DNA: TGCAGCGTTGGCCGGACACAGAACACTGAAGCTTTCTTT

V: TRBV30
D: TRBD1
J: TRBJ2-7
size: .
CDR3: CACSSITGVSYEQYF
DNA: TGTGCCTGTTCCAGTATCACAGGGGTCTCCTACGAGCAGTACTTC

V: TRBV7-2
D: .
J: TRBJ2-1
size: .
CDR3: CASSLEGGIPYNEQFF
DNA: TGTGCCAGCAGCTTAGAAGGGGGAATTCCCTACAATGAGCAGTTCTTC

V: TRBV5-5
D: .
J: TRBJ2-7
size: .
CDR3: CASSTNSGPSYEQYF
DNA: TGTGCCAGCAGCACCAATAGCGGCCCCTCCTACGAGCAGTACTTC

V: TRBV12-3/TRBV12-4
D: .
J: TRBJ1-2
size: .
CDR3: CASSSGRLYGYTF
DNA: TGTGCCAGCAGTTCCGGACGGCTCTATGGCTACACCTTC

V: TRBV5-1
D: TRBD1
J: TRBJ1-2
size: .
CDR3: CASSLEQGGSYGYTF
DNA: TGCGCCAGCAGCTTGGAGCAGGGGGGATCCTATGGCTACACCTTC

V: TRBV7-9
D: TRBD1
J: TRBJ2-2
size: few
CDR3: CASSFPGQGWTNTGELFF
DNA: TGTGCCAGCAGCTTTCCGGGACAGGGGTGGACGAACACCGGGGAGCTGTTTTTT

V: TRBV7-2
D: .
J: TRBJ1-2
size: few
CDR3: CASSLAGYGYTF
DNA: TGTGCCAGCAGCTTAGCGGGGTATGGCTACACCTTC

V: TRBV27
D: .
J: TRBJ2-3
size: .
CDR3: CASSPFPGLGTDTQYF
DNA: TGTGCCAGCAGTCCGTTTCCGGGACTTGGCACAGATACGCAGTATTTT

V: TRBV4-1
D: .
J: TRBJ2-2
size: few
CDR3: CASSQPNAGPWTGELFF
DNA: TGCGCCAGCAGCCAGCCGAACGCCGGGCCTTGGACCGGGGAGCTGTTTTTT

V: TRBV29-1
D: .
J: TRBJ2-1
size: once
CDR3: CSVEGGTYNEQFF
DNA: TGCAGCGTTGAAGGAGGGACCTACAATGAGCAGTTCTTC

V: TRBV14
D: .
J: TRBJ2-7
size: .
CDR3: CASSQASYEQYF
DNA: TGTGCCAGCAGCCAAGCATCCTACGAGCAGTACTTC

V: TRBV5-1
D: .
J: TRBJ2-3
size: .
CDR3: CASSLVLVGDTQYF
DNA: TGCGCCAGCAGCTTGGTTCTAGTTGGGGATACGCAGTATTTT

V: TRBV5-1
D: TRBD2
J: TRBJ2-1
size: few
CDR3: CASSPNSGGNEQFF
DNA: TGCGCCAGCAGCCCCAATTCGGGAGGGAATGAGCAGTTCTTC

V: TRBV19
D: .
J: TRBJ2-5
size: .
CDR3: CASSRFGTQYF
DNA: TGTGCCAGTAGCCGCTTTGGGACCCAGTACTTC

V: TRBV5-1
D: .
J: TRBJ1-2
size: .
CDR3: CASSLAGADNYGYTF
DNA: TGCGCCAGCAGCTTGGCAGGGGCCGATAACTATGGCTACACCTTC

V: TRBV6-8
D: TRBD1
J: TRBJ2-3
size: .
CDR3: CALRDRSTDTQYF
DNA: TGTGCCTTACGGGACAGGTCCACAGATACGCAGTATTTT

V: TRBV29-1
D: .
J: TRBJ2-1
size: few
CDR3: CSASGESGEQFF
DNA: TGCAGCGCGTCGGGAGAATCCGGGGAGCAGTTCTTC